The clone carrying this T cell receptor (beta chain) was seen only a few times. The antigen is undetermined. This entry is derived from a study of blood T cells in healthy people across ages. Study findings and constraints: Age showed a roughly linear inverse relationship with TCR beta diversity per million T cells.

Through a sample-barcoded 5' primer and a J-beta primer mix, a second PCR was run for roughly 7 to 12 cycles. TCRdb redid the calling of the 5' RACE reads with MiXCR, one entry per CDR3 protein. The sample has 1 million or so distinct CDR3 sequences, more than 40% seen once. Healthy individuals of Caucasian origin from Russia, aged 6 to 90, served as donors. Per-sample yields of isolated PBMCs were at least 6.5 million. CDR1 is MGHDK and CDR2 is SYGVNS in the germline V gene. V was pared by 5 bases and J by 0 bases, with 7 bases of the junction left unmatched. This CDR3 is 16 amino acids long. What was sequenced was blood. This TCR was sampled from a woman aged 55-70 years in good health. This chain connects TRBV25-1 to TRBJ2-4; 7 nucleotides match TRBD2. CDR3 region: CASSPTSEQAKNIQYF. In nucleotides, the CDR3 is TGTGCCAGCAGTCCTACTAGCGAGCAAGCCAAAAACATTCAGTACTTC.